One and the same sample provided the 13 T cell receptor beta chains below, sequenced in a study of blood T cell repertoires in COVID-19. The table came from immunoSEQ multiplex PCR; TCRdb's copy has only in-frame clones and leaves some out. The sample records 110,000 or so clones, around 87% being singletons. The specimen sequenced was peripheral blood. The source of these receptors is a man between 65 and 85 years old with active or convalescent COVID-19.

A note on this clone: Its ends do not fully match the called genes, so a read error is possible. This chain uses TRBV7-9 with TRBJ2-5; D is unclear. This CDR3 region has 11 residues. CDR1 and CDR2 from the germline V gene are SEHNR and FQNEAQ (reference sequence). Written as DNA, the CDR3 is TGTGCCAGCAGTCCAGTAGAGGCCCAGTACTTC. Translation gives CASSPVEAQYF.

This chain joins TRBV10-3 and TRBJ1-4; a weak D match, TRBD1 (5 bases). V lost 6 bases to trimming and J lost 5 bases, with 10 bases between them. This CDR3 is 13 amino acids long. Germline assignment: CDR1 ENHRY and CDR2 SYGVKD. This chain's CDR3 is CAISWGENEKLFF. DNA for the CDR3: TGTGCCATCAGCTGGGGGGAAAATGAAAAACTGTTTTTT.

The chain combines TRBV11-1 with TRBJ2-5; the D gene is possibly TRBD2 (6 bases). Germline CDR1 and CDR2: SGHAT and FQDESV (reference sequence). V gave up 4 bases and J gave up 2 bases, with 8 bases separating them. The CDR3 runs to 13 residues. CDR3 residues: CASSSSAQETQYF. As DNA, the CDR3 is TGTGCCAGCAGCTCTAGCGCACAAGAGACCCAGTACTTC.

This chain's CDR3 is CASSNRGGQGEDSYPSYEQYF. Written as DNA, the CDR3 is TGTGCCAGCAGCAACAGGGGTGGACAGGGGGAGGATAGCTACCCCTCCTACGAGCAGTACTTC. The J gene is TRBJ2-7, the V gene TRBV13, with 10 bases matching TRBD1. The CDR3 has 21 residues. Germline V gene sequence: CDR1 PRHDT, CDR2 FYEKMQ (reference sequence). V gave up 5 bases and J gave up 0 bases; unmatched junction bases: 22.

The chain carries TRBV28 and TRBJ1-4, with TRBD1 identical over 8 bases. Unmatched junction bases numbered 2, after V lost 5 bases and J lost 0 bases. The CDR3 contains 15 residues. Looked up from germline, CDR1 is MDHEN and CDR2 is SYDVKM. The chain's CDR3 is CASSPTGATNEKLFF. CDR3 DNA sequence: TGTGCCAGCAGTCCGACAGGGGCAACTAATGAAAAACTGTTTTTT.

The CDR3 DNA reads as TGTGCCAGCAGCCAAGATGGTTCTAGCGGGAGGGGTCGGGATACGCAGTATTTT. Translation gives CASSQDGSSGRGRDTQYF. The chain recombines TRBV14 with TRBJ2-3, with 12 bases identical to TRBD2. Trimming removed 0 bases from V and 6 bases from J; junction bases left unmatched: 10. CDR1 and CDR2 from the germline V gene are SGHDN and FVKESK. The length of the CDR3 is 18 residues. The full variable domain, rest sourced from reference TRBV14 and TRBJ2-3, is EAGVTQFPSHSVIEKGQTVTLRCDPISGHDNLYWYRRVMGKEIKFLLHFVKESKQDESGMPNNRFLAERTGGTYSTLKVQPAELEDSGVYFCASSQDGSSGRGRDTQYFGPGTRLTVL.

V usage is TRBV27 and J usage is TRBJ1-5; no clear D gene. The CDR3 has 12 residues. V dropped 3 bases and J dropped 7 bases, with 7 bases sitting between them. Germline CDR1 is MNHEY and CDR2 is SMNVEV (reference sequence). CDR3 protein: CASSFPGQPQHF. The DNA of the CDR3 is TGTGCCAGCAGTTTCCCGGGACAGCCCCAGCATTTT.

The CDR3 sequence: CASSLGQIKTYEQYF. In nucleotides, the CDR3 is TGTGCCAGCAGCTTAGGACAGATTAAAACCTACGAGCAGTACTTC. The rearrangement links TRBV7-2 to TRBJ2-7, with D tentatively TRBD1 (5 bases). The CDR3 runs to 15 residues. Between the trimmed V and J ends, which lost 1 base and 2 bases, there was a span of 12 bases. The V gene's germline CDR1 is SGHTA and CDR2 FQGNSA.

This chain uses TRBV5-5 with TRBJ2-1; TRBD2 matches 10 bases. After removal of 2 bases from V and 9 bases from J, the junction contained 5 bases not matched to a gene. CDR3 length: 14 amino acids. The V gene's germline CDR1 is SGHKS and CDR2 YYEKEE (reference sequence). The CDR3 region has the DNA TGTGCCAGCAGCTTAGCGGGAGGGCCTCGTGAGCAGTTCTTC. Its protein is CASSLAGGPREQFF.

This chain connects TRBV6-6 to TRBJ2-7, with D perhaps matching TRBD1 (6 bases). CDR1 MNHNY and CDR2 SVGAGI come from the germline V gene (reference sequence). V was cut by 2 bases and J by 2 bases, with 10 bases left in between. This CDR3 is built from 14 residues. CDR3 sequence reads: CASSYGRGAYEQYF. The CDR3 DNA sequence: TGTGCCAGCAGTTACGGCAGGGGAGCCTACGAGCAGTACTTC.

The gene calls are TRBV19 and TRBJ2-2, with 7 bases matching TRBD2. V lost 3 bases, J lost 3 bases, and 4 bases stayed unmatched. The length of the CDR3 is 15 residues. From germline, CDR1 is LNHDA and CDR2 SQIVND (reference sequence). The CDR3: CASSMGGGDTGELFF. CDR3 bases: TGTGCCAGTAGTATGGGGGGAGGGGACACCGGGGAGCTGTTTTTT.

This chain connects TRBV28 to TRBJ2-5; D not resolved. CDR1 and CDR2 (germline): MDHEN, SYDVKM. The CDR3 runs to 13 residues. V lost 3 bases to trimming and J lost 1 base, with 6 bases between them. The CDR3 spells CASSLSVQETQYF. In nucleotides, the CDR3 is TGTGCCAGCAGTTTGAGCGTCCAAGAGACCCAGTACTTC.

The chain is built from TRBV24-1 and TRBJ2-7; D unclear. V shed 3 bases and J shed 3 bases, with 11 bases lying between them. This CDR3 comprises 14 residues. Germline assignment: CDR1 KGHDR and CDR2 SFDVKD. The CDR3 region has the DNA TGTGCCACCAGTGATGGCCTAGGAGTCTACGAGCAGTACTTC. Its protein is CATSDGLGVYEQYF.